Presented here are 20 T cell receptor beta chains from one specimen sequenced in a study of T cells in Graves' hyperthyroidism and ophthalmopathy. From RNA transcripts, TCR beta CDR3 regions were amplified. Initially, a first-round RT-PCR of the TCR CDR3 employed the HTBI primer set. TCRdb re-derived calls from the multiplex PCR reads in MiXCR, one entry per CDR3 protein. The repertoire holds around 620,000 distinct CDR3 sequences, 15% to 20% seen once, with 3.8% in the top ten. The sequencing sample was made of blood. All receptors come from a woman aged 25 to 39 with Graves' hyperthyroidism.

This clonotype was seen repeatedly, ten times or more. V usage is TRBV7-2 and J usage is TRBJ2-7; tentatively, D is TRBD2 (6 bases). Germline CDR1 SGHTA, CDR2 FQGNSA. CDR3 length: 15 amino acids. The V end lost 1 base, the J end lost 1 base, and 11 bases lay between the germline ends. The CDR3 reads CASSLDPGRSYEQYF. CDR3 sequence (DNA): TGTGCCAGCAGCTTAGACCCAGGGAGGTCCTACGAGCAGTACTTC.

In this sample, this clonotype turned up a few times. The J gene is TRBJ1-4, the V gene TRBV20-1, with 7 bases lining up with TRBD1. The CDR3 consists of 14 residues. The germline V gene encodes CDR1 DFQATT and CDR2 SNEGSKA (reference sequence). V shed 5 bases, J shed 5 bases, and the junction held 8 bases outside the gene matches. CDR3 coding DNA: TGCAGTGCTCGAAGGGGGACAGCGAATGAAAAACTGTTTTTT. This codes for CSARRGTANEKLFF.

This clonotype was observed at least ten times. The chain carries TRBV2 and TRBJ2-5; D is ambiguous. The V end lost 3 bases, the J end lost 5 bases, and 13 bases lay between the germline ends. This CDR3 comprises 14 residues. Germline loops: CDR1 SNHLY, CDR2 FYNNEI. CDR3 amino acids: CASSDAIQWETQYF. The DNA of the CDR3 is TGTGCCAGCAGTGACGCTATCCAATGGGAGACCCAGTACTTC.

This clonotype was observed at least ten times. The chain carries TRBV3-1 and TRBJ1-1; no firm D call. The CDR3 covers 17 residues. Per the germline V gene, CDR1 is LGHDT and CDR2 is YNNKEL (reference sequence). V lost 5 bases to trimming and J lost 3 bases, with 22 bases between them. The CDR3 bases are TGTGCCAGCAGCTTCCTCCCGGGGATGATCGGTGACACTGAAGCTTTCTTT. Translating it yields CASSFLPGMIGDTEAFF. Using reference TRBV3-1 and TRBJ1-1 for the parts outside the CDR3, the full variable domain is DTAVSQTPKYLVTQMGNDKSIKCEQNLGHDTMYWYKQDSKKFLKIMFSYNNKELIINETVPNRFSPKSPDKAHLNLHINSLELGDSAVYFCASSFLPGMIGDTEAFFGQGTRLTVV.

This clonotype was counted between two and nine times. V gene TRBV6-1 combines with J gene TRBJ1-1; D gene ambiguous. The CDR3 has 11 amino acids. Germline assignment: CDR1 MNHNS and CDR2 SASEGT. V lost 6 bases to trimming and J lost 9 bases, with 11 bases between them. The CDR3 DNA follows: TGTGCCAGCAGCCTCCGACTTCAAGCTTTCTTT. Protein sequence: CASSLRLQAFF.

The genes are TRBV6-2 or TRBV6-3 and TRBJ2-1; TRBD2 agrees at 9 bases. The V and J ends lost 5 bases and 14 bases, in that order; junction bases with no gene match: 13. The CDR3 has 14 residues. Germline V gives CDR1 MNHEY, CDR2 SVGEGT. Here the CDR3 reads CASSQQSSGAGEFF. CDR3 coding DNA: TGTGCCAGCAGTCAACAGTCTAGCGGGGCTGGGGAGTTCTTC.

This clonotype appeared a few times. The chain employs TRBV6-1 and TRBJ2-1, with 10 bases fitting TRBD2. Germline CDR1 MNHNS, CDR2 SASEGT. CDR3 size: 16 residues. The ends lost 4 bases at V and 0 bases at J; junction bases unmatched: 3. Here the CDR3 DNA reads TGTGCCAGCAGTGGACCTAGCGGGAGCTCCTACAATGAGCAGTTCTTC. It yields the protein CASSGPSGSSYNEQFF.

The J gene is TRBJ2-7, the V gene TRBV20-1; 7 positions agree with TRBD1. There are 13 residues in the CDR3. Germline assignment: CDR1 DFQATT and CDR2 SNEGSKA (reference sequence). Losses at the gene ends were 7 bases for V and 4 bases for J; bases not matched to a gene: 10. The CDR3 sequence: CSVPGTESYEQYF. The CDR3 DNA reads TGCAGTGTTCCAGGGACAGAATCTTACGAGCAGTACTTC.

The chain uses TRBV5-5 and TRBJ2-6, with D possibly being TRBD1 or TRBD2 (5 bases each). This CDR3 region has 19 residues. V lost 0 bases and J 0 bases, leaving 16 bases between the germline ends. In germline, CDR1 is SGHKS, CDR2 YYEKEE (reference sequence). The CDR3 nucleotides read TGTGCCAGCAGCTTGGGGGTCGGGACGCTGGACTCTGGGGCCAACGTCCTGACTTTC. Translated: CASSLGVGTLDSGANVLTF.

Turning to this clonotype: The conserved phenylalanine or tryptophan is not found at the CDR3 terminus, so this likely reflects a read error. The chain recombines TRBV6-1 with TRBJ2-7; D may be TRBD2 (5 bases). The CDR3 totals 12 residues. The germline V and J ends were trimmed by 6 bases and 6 bases, with 12 bases remaining between them. Germline V CDR1 and CDR2: MNHNS, SASEGT. The CDR3 loop reads CASSHGLGEQYL. In DNA form, the CDR3 reads TGTGCCAGCAGCCACGGACTGGGCGAGCAGTACCTC.

This clonotype appeared a few times. The chain employs TRBV27 and TRBJ2-5, with 9 nucleotides matching TRBD2. V dropped 3 bases and J dropped 5; count of bases not matched to a gene: 10. Germline CDR1 reads MNHEY; CDR2 reads SMNVEV (reference sequence). The length of the CDR3 is 16 residues. CDR3 sequence: CASSFRASGAPETQYF. The CDR3, as DNA: TGTGCCAGCAGTTTTCGGGCTAGCGGGGCGCCGGAGACCCAGTACTTC.

Remarks on this clonotype: One junction end does not reproduce the germline sequence, and a read error may be involved. The V call is TRBV12-3 or TRBV12-4, the J call TRBJ2-1; 10 nucleotides agree with TRBD2. This CDR3 is built from 14 residues. The CDR3 reads CANSLLAGINEQFF. The CDR3 DNA is TGTGCCAACAGTTTACTAGCGGGAATTAATGAGCAGTTCTTC.

The rearrangement links TRBV4-3 to TRBJ2-1, with TRBD1 matching over 9 bases. Germline V lookup: CDR1 LGHNA, CDR2 YSLEER. The CDR3 loop spans 15 amino acids. V was clipped by 0 bases and J by 9 bases; unmatched bases: 6. CDR3: CASSQDYRGLGEQFF. CDR3 nucleotides: TGCGCCAGCAGCCAAGATTACAGGGGGCTCGGTGAGCAGTTCTTC.

This clonotype was found many times. The gene calls are TRBV5-1 and TRBJ1-5, with D perhaps matching TRBD1 (5 bases). V was clipped by 1 base and J by 6 bases, with 14 bases between them. The CDR3 spans 15 residues. Germline-derived CDR1 and CDR2 are SGHRS and YFSETQ. The CDR3 DNA follows: TGCGCCAGCAGCTTGTTCGGACAAGAGGGTCAGCCCCAGCATTTT. Translating it yields CASSLFGQEGQPQHF.

Turning to this clonotype: A clone one base away is much larger, so this may be a read error. This sequence joins TRBV11-2 and TRBJ2-1; no clear D. Trimming stripped 0 bases from V and 3 bases from J, with 6 bases between. The CDR3 runs 14 residues. In germline, CDR1 is SGHAT, CDR2 FQNNGV. The CDR3 DNA is TGTGCCAGCAGCTTAGAGAGGTTCTACAATGAGCAGTTCTTC. It yields the protein CASSLERFYNEQFF. The whole variable domain, remainder taken from reference TRBV11-2 and TRBJ2-1, is EAGVAQSPRYKIIEKRQSVAFWCNPISGHATLYWYQQILGQGPKLLIQFQNNGVVDDSQLPKDRFSAERLKGVDSTLKIQPAKLEDSAVYLCASSLERFYNEQFFGPGTRLTVL.

V and J are TRBV20-1 and TRBJ2-3; no definite D call. The length of the CDR3 is 14 residues. CDR1 is DFQATT, CDR2 SNEGSKA, per germline (reference sequence). V lost 0 bases to trimming and J lost 2 bases, with 9 bases between them. CDR3 loop: CSARDIGFTDTQYF. In DNA, the CDR3 is TGCAGTGCTAGAGATATCGGGTTCACAGATACGCAGTATTTT.

This clonotype occurred many times. The chain recombines TRBV27 with TRBJ2-5; D is undetermined. The CDR3 loop spans 14 amino acids. Germline CDR1 reads MNHEY; CDR2 reads SMNVEV (reference sequence). Trimming stripped 0 bases from V and 1 base from J, with 6 bases between. CDR3 sequence reads: CASSLSGFQETQYF. The DNA for the CDR3 is TGTGCCAGCAGTTTATCGGGATTCCAAGAGACCCAGTACTTC.

This clonotype was recorded many times. This chain links TRBV27 with TRBJ2-7; 7 bases are shared with TRBD1. The CDR3 is 15 residues long. Trimming took 2 bases from V and 6 from J; bases not matched to a gene: 10. Germline V lookup: CDR1 MNHEY, CDR2 SMNVEV (reference sequence). The CDR3 here is CASSLLGQVPSEQYF. The CDR3 DNA reads TGTGCCAGCAGTTTACTCGGACAGGTCCCCTCCGAGCAGTACTTC.

The V gene is TRBV7-9, the J gene TRBJ2-2, with 10 bases that match TRBD1. The J segment lost 1 base and the V segment lost 5 bases, leaving 4 bases of the junction unmatched. Germline V gene data show CDR1 as SEHNR and CDR2 as FQNEAQ (reference sequence). This CDR3 spans 16 amino acids. The CDR3 nucleotides are TGTGCCAGCAGCGTGGGACAGGGGCAGAACACCGGGGAGCTGTTTTTT. It translates to CASSVGQGQNTGELFF.

This clonotype was observed a few times. The rearrangement links TRBV5-1 to TRBJ2-7; no clear D gene. The ends were cut back, 4 bases at V and 3 bases at J, with 11 bases in the middle. The CDR3 totals 13 residues. Germline CDR1 SGHRS, CDR2 YFSETQ. CDR3 sequence: CASSPDPLYEQYF. CDR3 in DNA: TGCGCCAGCAGCCCGGATCCTCTCTACGAGCAGTACTTC.